The rows below give T cell receptor beta chains drawn from one sample of a study of identifying expanded T cells in peripheral blood. Method: immunoSEQ multiplex PCR; TCRdb's copy keeps in-frame clones and lacks some. The table shows some 130,000 clones, with approximately 86% occurring only once. The specimen sequenced was blood. These receptors all stem from a person aged 18 to 70 in good health. Both conserved end residues are part of each CDR3. A D gene is named only where the DNA matches it firmly. Clone size, where shown, is once, few, many, or a class for clones that have expanded.

size,J,V,D,DNA,CDR3
NA,TRBJ2-1,TRBV10-3,TRBD2,TGTGCCACCGTAGCGGGGAGCTCCTACAATGAGCAGTTCTTC,CATVAGSSYNEQFF
NA,TRBJ1-1,TRBV5-1,TRBD1,TGCGCCAGCAGCTTGGACAGGGGAAGAACTGAAGCTTTCTTT,CASSLDRGRTEAFF
NA,TRBJ2-5,TRBV7-9,NA,TGTGCCAGCAGCTTTTTGGGGGGAGGTGGAGAGACCCAGTACTTC,CASSFLGGGGETQYF
NA,TRBJ2-1,TRBV7-2,TRBD2,TGTGCCAGCAGCTTAGTTACTAGCGGGTACAATGAGCAGTTCTTC,CASSLVTSGYNEQFF
NA,TRBJ2-1,TRBV7-2,NA,TGTGCCAGCAGCTTAGCCCGCTTACCTGGCGGTGAGCAGTTCTTC,CASSLARLPGGEQFF
NA,TRBJ2-7,TRBV2,NA,TGTGCCAGCAGTGAGGACTTATCCTACGAGCAGTACTTC,CASSEDLSYEQYF
NA,TRBJ2-7,TRBV7-2,NA,TGTGCCAGCAGCGCCGACAGATACGAGCAGTACTTC,CASSADRYEQYF
NA,TRBJ1-1,TRBV20-1,NA,TGCAGCGTACCGAGAAACACTGAAGCTTTCTTT,CSVPRNTEAFF
NA,TRBJ2-7,TRBV6-5,NA,TGTGCCAGCAGTTACTCCGCCGTCTACGAGCAGTACTTC,CASSYSAVYEQYF
NA,TRBJ1-6,TRBV2,NA,TGTGCCAGCAGTGAGGGGGTTAGGGATTCACCCCTCCACTTT,CASSEGVRDSPLHF
NA,TRBJ2-5,TRBV14,NA,TGTGCCAGCAGCCAATTCGTTCGGGAGACCCAGTACTTC,CASSQFVRETQYF
NA,TRBJ1-3,TRBV5-1,NA,TGCGCCAGCAGCTCCAAAGGGGACTTTTCTGGAAACACCATATATTTT,CASSSKGDFSGNTIYF
NA,TRBJ2-6,TRBV6-1,NA,TGTGCCAGCCGGGACACCTTCTCTGGGGCCAACGTCCTGACTTTC,CASRDTFSGANVLTF
NA,TRBJ1-2,TRBV27,NA,TGTGCCAGCAGTCCCCCCGGGGGTAGTTATGGCTACACCTTC,CASSPPGGSYGYTF
NA,TRBJ2-1,TRBV5-4,TRBD2,TGTGCCAGCAGCTTAGGCGGGGGGCCCGCCTACAATGAGCAGTTCTTC,CASSLGGGPAYNEQFF
NA,TRBJ2-1,TRBV7-8,TRBD2,TGTGCCAGCAGATCCGGACTAGCGGAAGAGCAGTTCTTC,CASRSGLAEEQFF
NA,TRBJ2-1,TRBV6-5,NA,TGTGCCAGCAGGGTAGCGGATAGCTCCTACAATGAGCAGTTCTTC,CASRVADSSYNEQFF
once,TRBJ2-2,TRBV5-1,TRBD2,TGCGCCAGCAGCGAATCCGGGACTAGGGGCACCGGGGAGCTGTTTTTT,CASSESGTRGTGELFF
NA,TRBJ2-3,TRBV9,NA,TGTGCCAGCAGCCTAGGGGGGGGCACAGATACGCAGTATTTT,CASSLGGGTDTQYF
NA,TRBJ2-1,TRBV7-3,NA,TGTGCCAGCAGCTTCGGACAGAAGAATGAGCAGTTCTTC,CASSFGQKNEQFF
NA,TRBJ1-4,TRBV2,NA,TGTGCCAGCAGTGGTAACAGGGTGGCTACTAATGAAAAACTGTTTTTT,CASSGNRVATNEKLFF
once,TRBJ2-7,TRBV6-1,TRBD2,TGTGCCAGCAGACCTAGGACTAGCGGGAGATACGAGCAGTACTTC,CASRPRTSGRYEQYF
NA,TRBJ1-6,TRBV4-1,NA,TGCGCCAGCAGCCAGTTGACAGGCCTGAGTAGCTCCTATAATTCACCCCTCCACTTT,CASSQLTGLSSSYNSPLHF
NA,TRBJ2-1,TRBV18,NA,TGTGCCAGCTCACCGGGGCCAGGGGTGTACAATGAGCAGTTCTTC,CASSPGPGVYNEQFF
few,TRBJ2-6,TRBV7-9,NA,TGTGCCGGGGACGACGGAAACTCTGGGGCCAACGTCCTGACTTTC,CAGDDGNSGANVLTF
NA,TRBJ2-1,TRBV9,TRBD2,TGTGCCAGCAGCGGAGGGGGTTTAGCGGGAGCCTCCTACAATGAGCAGTTCTTC,CASSGGGLAGASYNEQFF
NA,TRBJ1-3,TRBV5-4,NA,TGTGCCAGCAGCTTGTCGGGTTCCGGAAACACCATATATTTT,CASSLSGSGNTIYF
once,TRBJ1-6,TRBV4-3,TRBD1,TGCGCCAGCAGCCTTTCATGGACAGGGAGCTCCTATAATTCACCCCTCCACTTT,CASSLSWTGSSYNSPLHF
NA,TRBJ1-1,TRBV27,NA,TGTGCCAGCAGTTTAATGGAAGCTTTCTTT,CASSLMEAFF
few,TRBJ1-3,TRBV4-3,TRBD1,TGCGCCAGCAGCCAATCCGGGACAGGTGGAAACACCATATATTTT,CASSQSGTGGNTIYF
NA,TRBJ2-5,TRBV28,NA,TGTGCCAGCCTCTGGGGCAGCGGAGAGACCCAGTACTTC,CASLWGSGETQYF
NA,TRBJ1-2,TRBV6-6,NA,TGTGCCAGCAGTTCTGACAGATATGGCTACACCTTC,CASSSDRYGYTF
NA,TRBJ1-2,TRBV5-5,NA,TGTGCCAGCAGCTTGGCCTTCGGGACGCAGGCTAGCTATGGCTACACCTTC,CASSLAFGTQASYGYTF
NA,TRBJ1-4,TRBV28,NA,TGTGCCAGCAGTTACGGTATCGAAGAAAAACTGTTTTTT,CASSYGIEEKLFF
few,TRBJ1-2,TRBV6-5,NA,TGTGCCAGCAGTTACTCCGGGGTGTTGGGCTACACCTTC,CASSYSGVLGYTF
NA,TRBJ1-6,TRBV15,NA,TGTGCCACCAGCGTATCGGTCATCTCCATGCCCAATTCACCCCTCCACTTT,CATSVSVISMPNSPLHF
NA,TRBJ2-6,TRBV6-6,NA,TGTGCCAGCCGCTCTGGGGCCAACGTCCTGACTTTC,CASRSGANVLTF
NA,TRBJ1-4,TRBV28,NA,TGTGCCACCCTACTCCTCGTTGCAACTAATGAAAAACTGTTTTTT,CATLLLVATNEKLFF
NA,TRBJ1-2,TRBV6-6,TRBD1,TGTGCCAGCAGTTATCAGGGACAGGGATTTTATGGCTACACCTTC,CASSYQGQGFYGYTF
NA,TRBJ2-2,TRBV21-1,NA,TGTGCCAGCAGCAAAGTGACTAGCGGGAGTGGCGGGCTGTTTTTT,CASSKVTSGSGGLFF
NA,TRBJ2-1,TRBV7-2,NA,TGTGCCAGCAGCTACTATTACAATGAGCAGTTCTTC,CASSYYYNEQFF
NA,TRBJ1-5,TRBV9,NA,TGTGCCAGCAGCGTAGAGGCAGGGAGGCAGCCCCAGCATTTT,CASSVEAGRQPQHF
once,TRBJ2-1,TRBV5-5,NA,TGTGCCAGCAGCTTGGCGTCAGGGGTCGATGAGCAGTTCTTC,CASSLASGVDEQFF
once,TRBJ2-3,TRBV5-4,TRBD2,TGTGCCAGCAGCCCCAGCGGGGGAGATACGCAGTATTTT,CASSPSGGDTQYF
once,TRBJ1-4,TRBV7-9,NA,TGTGCCAGCAGCTCCGAAGGGGCAACTAATGAAAAACTGTTTTTT,CASSSEGATNEKLFF
once,TRBJ2-7,TRBV15,NA,TGTGCCACCAGCAGAGATCGCGAGGTTTCGCTCGAGCAGTACTTC,CATSRDREVSLEQYF
few,TRBJ1-6,TRBV9,NA,TGTGCCAGCAGCGGATACGCAGGGAGTGGAGTTTCACCCCTCCACTTT,CASSGYAGSGVSPLHF
NA,TRBJ2-5,TRBV20-1,NA,TGCAGTGGGCACCGCCAAGAGACCCAGTACTTC,CSGHRQETQYF
few,TRBJ1-1,TRBV10-3,NA,TGTGCCACCTGGTCGGAACAAGAAGCTTTCTTT,CATWSEQEAFF
NA,TRBJ2-1,TRBV20-1,NA,TGCAGTGCTAGAGTATACGATGAGCAGTTCTTC,CSARVYDEQFF
NA,TRBJ2-2,TRBV6-6,TRBD1,TGTGCCAGCCTCGGGACAGGGGACACCGGGGAGCTGTTTTTT,CASLGTGDTGELFF
once,TRBJ2-7,TRBV11-1,NA,TGTGCCAGCACCACGGGACTTCGGCGATACGAGCAGTACTTC,CASTTGLRRYEQYF
NA,TRBJ2-7,TRBV27,NA,TGTGCCAGCAGTTTATTGCCTCCTCCCTACGAGCAGTACTTC,CASSLLPPPYEQYF